Below, 13 T cell receptor beta chains from the same sample are listed, as sequenced in a study of blood T cell repertoires in COVID-19. Measured with immunoSEQ multiplex PCR; TCRdb has only the in-frame clones, and not every one. This table holds some 80,000 clones, roughly 80% found once. Sequenced material: peripheral blood. The receptors stem from a woman in her sixties or seventies with acute or convalescent COVID-19.

The genes are TRBV2 and TRBJ2-5, with D uncertain. The V end lost 8 bases, the J end lost 5 bases, and 9 bases lay between the germline ends. The CDR3 has 11 residues. Germline CDR1 is SNHLY and CDR2 is FYNNEI. The DNA of the CDR3 is TGTGCCAGCGTAGTGTTTGAGACCCAGTACTTC. This codes for CASVVFETQYF.

This chain uses TRBV13 with TRBJ2-5, with D unresolved. Germline CDR1 PRHDT, CDR2 FYEKMQ (reference sequence). Trimming took off 5 bases at V and 5 bases at J, with 15 bases between the two ends. The CDR3 loop spans 14 amino acids. CDR3: CASSLDSSGETQYF. The CDR3 coding sequence is TGTGCCAGCAGCCTTGACTCGTCGGGTGAGACCCAGTACTTC.

The chain joins TRBV6-4 to TRBJ1-5; TRBD1 might be the D (6 bases). V was pared by 4 bases and J by 5 bases, with 12 bases between. The CDR3 is 14 amino acids. Germline CDR1 reads MRHNA; CDR2 reads SNTAGT. Written as DNA, the CDR3 is TGTGCCAGCAGTGCAACAGGGTTCGATCAGCCCCAGCATTTT. Protein product: CASSATGFDQPQHF.

The chain combines TRBV29-1 with TRBJ1-2; a weak D match, TRBD1 (5 bases). The germline V and J ends were trimmed by 5 bases and 3 bases, with 10 bases remaining between them. The length of the CDR3 is 12 residues. Germline CDR1 and CDR2: SQVTM and ANQGSEA. The CDR3 nucleotides read TGCAGCGTTCTCCAGGGTGACTATGGCTACACCTTC. Protein sequence: CSVLQGDYGYTF.

In this sample, this clone turned up a few times. CDR3 sequence reads: CSVAPGSTSTDTQYF. The CDR3 DNA reads TGCAGCGTTGCCCCTGGCTCGACTAGCACAGATACGCAGTATTTT. The genes are TRBV29-1 and TRBJ2-3; no clear D. V was pared by 4 bases and J by 0 bases, with 14 bases between. The CDR3 loop spans 15 amino acids. The germline V gene has CDR1 SQVTM and CDR2 ANQGSEA.

J is TRBJ2-1 and V is TRBV19; 8 positions agree with TRBD2. The CDR3 is 16 residues long. The junction had 15 bases not matched to a gene; V was cut back by 6 bases and J by 8 bases. Germline CDR1 reads LNHDA; CDR2 reads SQIVND (reference sequence). CDR3 residues: CASRSPQAGGFDEQFF. The CDR3 region has the DNA TGTGCCAGTAGATCCCCACAGGCGGGGGGATTCGATGAGCAGTTCTTC.

This chain joins TRBV6-6 and TRBJ2-7, with TRBD2 matching over 11 bases. CDR1 is MNHNY and CDR2 is SVGAGI in the germline V gene (reference sequence). The CDR3 totals 19 residues. Trimming at V came to 5 bases and at J to 2 bases, leaving 17 bases not matched to a gene. CDR3 sequence: CASSRGTSGLLISAYEQYF. Here the CDR3 DNA reads TGTGCCAGCAGTCGCGGGACTAGCGGCTTACTCATTTCGGCCTACGAGCAGTACTTC.

This clone was recorded once. The chain uses TRBV30 and TRBJ1-6; tentative D call: TRBD1 (5 bases). This CDR3 has 14 residues. Per germline, CDR1 GTSNPN and CDR2 SVGIG (reference sequence). Trimming cost V 2 bases and J 8 bases, with 13 bases left between them. The CDR3 sequence is CAWSKRGSDSPLHF. The DNA of the CDR3 is TGTGCCTGGAGTAAACGGGGGTCTGATTCACCCCTCCACTTT.

V gene TRBV7-3 combines with J gene TRBJ2-1; D not certain. CDR1 is SGHTA, CDR2 FQGTGA, per germline. Trimming removed 5 bases at V and 2 bases at J, with 7 bases between. This CDR3 has 13 amino acids. The chain's CDR3 is CASSPRAYNEQFF. The CDR3 nucleotides are TGTGCCAGCAGCCCCCGCGCCTACAATGAGCAGTTCTTC.

The genes are TRBV28 and TRBJ2-2, with a weak D call TRBD1 (7 bases). The CDR3 sequence is 13 residues long. Germline V lookup: CDR1 MDHEN, CDR2 SYDVKM. The V gene lost 8 bases and the J gene lost 3 bases, with 10 bases spanning the gap. The CDR3 bases are TGTGCCAGCGGCAGGGGGGACACCGGGGAGCTGTTTTTT. The encoded protein is CASGRGDTGELFF. The whole variable domain, remainder taken from reference TRBV28 and TRBJ2-2, is DVKVTQSSRYLVKRTGEKVFLECVQDMDHENMFWYRQDPGLGLRLIYFSYDVKMKEKGDIPEGYSVSREKKERFSLILESASTNQTSMYLCASGRGDTGELFFGEGSRLTVL.

Here the CDR3 reads CASSLVTTDSEQFF. The CDR3 DNA reads as TGCGCCAGCAGCTTGGTTACCACGGACAGTGAGCAGTTCTTC. The genes are TRBV5-1 and TRBJ2-1; D might be TRBD1 (6 bases). Germline V CDR1 and CDR2: SGHRS, YFSETQ. This CDR3 is 14 amino acids long. V was shortened by 0 bases and J by 9 bases, with 13 bases between the two germline ends. Based on the CDR3 plus reference TRBV5-1 and TRBJ2-1, the full variable domain is KAGVTQTPRYLIKTRGQQVTLSCSPISGHRSVSWYQQTPGQGLQFLFEYFSETQRNKGNFPGRFSGRQFSNSRSEMNVSTLELGDSALYLCASSLVTTDSEQFFGPGTRLTVL.

This chain joins TRBV7-9 and TRBJ1-1, with D possibly matching TRBD1 (6 bases). From germline, CDR1 is SEHNR and CDR2 FQNEAQ (reference sequence). This CDR3 region has 16 residues. V lost 3 bases and J lost 3, with 17 bases in between. CDR3 protein: CASSFPGHRDHTEAFF. The DNA for the CDR3 is TGTGCCAGCAGCTTTCCGGGACACCGAGACCACACTGAAGCTTTCTTT.

V and J are TRBV6-4 and TRBJ2-1; a possible D gene is TRBD2 (6 bases). The CDR3 runs 16 residues. The V and J ends lost 0 bases and 4 bases respectively, with 13 bases between them. CDR1 is MRHNA, CDR2 SNTAGT, per germline. For the CDR3, the DNA is TGTGCCAGCAGTGACTCGATAGGGAGGCAATACAATGAGCAGTTCTTC. Protein sequence: CASSDSIGRQYNEQFF.